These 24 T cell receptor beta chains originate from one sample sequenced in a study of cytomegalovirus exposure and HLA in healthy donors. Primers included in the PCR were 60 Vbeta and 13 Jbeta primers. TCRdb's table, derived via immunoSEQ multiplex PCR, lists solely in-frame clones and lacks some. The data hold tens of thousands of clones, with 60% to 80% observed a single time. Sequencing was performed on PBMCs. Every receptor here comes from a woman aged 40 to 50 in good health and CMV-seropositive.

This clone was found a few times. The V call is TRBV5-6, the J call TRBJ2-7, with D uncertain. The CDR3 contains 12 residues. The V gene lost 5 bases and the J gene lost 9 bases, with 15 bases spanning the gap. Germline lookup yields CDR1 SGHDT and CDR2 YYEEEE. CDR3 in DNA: TGTGCCAGCAGTTCAAAGCCCACGGGGCAGTACTTC. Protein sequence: CASSSKPTGQYF.

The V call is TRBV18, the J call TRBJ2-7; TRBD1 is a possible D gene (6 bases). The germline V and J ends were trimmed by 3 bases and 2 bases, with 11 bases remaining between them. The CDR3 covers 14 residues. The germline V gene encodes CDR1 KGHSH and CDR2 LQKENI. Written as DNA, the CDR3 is TGTGCCAGCTCACCCAACAGGGATCCCTACGAGCAGTACTTC. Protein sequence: CASSPNRDPYEQYF.

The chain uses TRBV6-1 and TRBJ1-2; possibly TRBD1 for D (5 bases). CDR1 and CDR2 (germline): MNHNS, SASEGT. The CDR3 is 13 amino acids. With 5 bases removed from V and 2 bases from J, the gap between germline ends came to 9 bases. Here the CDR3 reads CASSPAGNYGYTF. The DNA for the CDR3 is TGTGCCAGCAGTCCCGCAGGGAACTATGGCTACACCTTC.

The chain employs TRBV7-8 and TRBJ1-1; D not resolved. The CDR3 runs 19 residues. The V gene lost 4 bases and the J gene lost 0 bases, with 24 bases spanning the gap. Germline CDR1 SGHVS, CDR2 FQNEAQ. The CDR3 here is CASSYPRPEGERLNTEAFF. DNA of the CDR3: TGTGCCAGCAGCTATCCTCGCCCAGAGGGTGAGAGACTGAACACTGAAGCTTTCTTT.

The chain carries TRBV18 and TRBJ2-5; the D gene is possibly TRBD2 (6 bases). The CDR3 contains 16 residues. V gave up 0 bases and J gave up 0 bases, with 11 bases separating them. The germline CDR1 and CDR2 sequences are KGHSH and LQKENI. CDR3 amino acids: CASSPPGGKYQETQYF. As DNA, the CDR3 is TGTGCCAGCTCACCACCGGGCGGGAAGTACCAAGAGACCCAGTACTTC. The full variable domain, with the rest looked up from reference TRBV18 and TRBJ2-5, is NAGVMQNPRHLVRRRGQEARLRCSPMKGHSHVYWYRQLPEEGLKFMVYLQKENIIDESGMPKERFSAEFPKEGPSILRIQQVVRGDSAAYFCASSPPGGKYQETQYFGPGTRLLVL.

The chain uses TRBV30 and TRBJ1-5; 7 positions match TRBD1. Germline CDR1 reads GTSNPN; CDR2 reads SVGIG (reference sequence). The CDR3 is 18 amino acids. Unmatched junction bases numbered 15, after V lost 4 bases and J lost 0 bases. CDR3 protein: CAWTPYTGQTNSNQPQHF. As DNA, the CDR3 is TGTGCCTGGACCCCTTATACGGGACAGACCAATAGCAATCAGCCCCAGCATTTT.

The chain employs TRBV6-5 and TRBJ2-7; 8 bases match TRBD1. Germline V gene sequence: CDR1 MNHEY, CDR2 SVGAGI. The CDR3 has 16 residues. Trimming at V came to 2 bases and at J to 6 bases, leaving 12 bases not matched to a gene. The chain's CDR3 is CASSYTTGQGAREQYF. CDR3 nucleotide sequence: TGTGCCAGCAGTTACACCACTGGGCAGGGGGCTCGCGAGCAGTACTTC.

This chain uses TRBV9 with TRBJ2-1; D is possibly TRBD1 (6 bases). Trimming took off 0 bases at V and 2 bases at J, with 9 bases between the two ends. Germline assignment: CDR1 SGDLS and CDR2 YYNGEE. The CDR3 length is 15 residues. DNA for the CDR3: TGTGCCAGCAGCGTAGAGGGGGTACCCTACAATGAGCAGTTCTTC. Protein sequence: CASSVEGVPYNEQFF. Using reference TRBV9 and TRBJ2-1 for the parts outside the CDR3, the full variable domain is DSGVTQTPKHLITATGQRVTLRCSPRSGDLSVYWYQQSLDQGLQFLIQYYNGEERAKGNILERFSAQQFPDLHSELNLSSLELGDSALYFCASSVEGVPYNEQFFGPGTRLTVL.

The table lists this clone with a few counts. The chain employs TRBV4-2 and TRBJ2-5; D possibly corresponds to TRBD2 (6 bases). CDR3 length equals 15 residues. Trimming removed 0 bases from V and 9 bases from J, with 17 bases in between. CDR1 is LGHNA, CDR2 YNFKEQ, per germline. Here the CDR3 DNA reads TGTGCCAGCAGCCAAGATACGGGCGGGGTACAGGCCCAGTACTTC. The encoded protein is CASSQDTGGVQAQYF.

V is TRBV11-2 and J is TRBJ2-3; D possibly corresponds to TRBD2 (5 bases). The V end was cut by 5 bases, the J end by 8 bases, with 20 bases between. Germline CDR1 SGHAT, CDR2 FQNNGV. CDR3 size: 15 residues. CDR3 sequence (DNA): TGTGCCAGCAGCCCCTCGGGAACCCTAGGAGGTACGCAGTATTTT. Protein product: CASSPSGTLGGTQYF. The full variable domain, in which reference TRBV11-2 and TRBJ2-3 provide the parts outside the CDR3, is EAGVAQSPRYKIIEKRQSVAFWCNPISGHATLYWYQQILGQGPKLLIQFQNNGVVDDSQLPKDRFSAERLKGVDSTLKIQPAKLEDSAVYLCASSPSGTLGGTQYFGPGTRLTVL.

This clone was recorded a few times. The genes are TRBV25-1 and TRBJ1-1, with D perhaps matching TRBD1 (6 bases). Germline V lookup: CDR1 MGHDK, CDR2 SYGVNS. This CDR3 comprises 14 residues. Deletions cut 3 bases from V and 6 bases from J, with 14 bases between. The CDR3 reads CASSDSLGGAEAFF. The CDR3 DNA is TGTGCCAGCAGTGATTCCCTAGGGGGGGCTGAAGCTTTCTTT.

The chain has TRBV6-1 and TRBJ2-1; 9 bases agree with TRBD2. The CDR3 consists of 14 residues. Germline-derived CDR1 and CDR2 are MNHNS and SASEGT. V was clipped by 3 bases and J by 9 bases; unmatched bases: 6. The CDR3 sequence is CASSDQRGVVEQFF. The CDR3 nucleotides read TGTGCCAGCAGTGACCAGCGGGGGGTAGTTGAGCAGTTCTTC.

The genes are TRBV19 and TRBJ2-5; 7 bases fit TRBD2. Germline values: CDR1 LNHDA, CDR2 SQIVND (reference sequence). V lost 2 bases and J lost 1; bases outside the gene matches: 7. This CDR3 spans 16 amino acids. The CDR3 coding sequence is TGTGCCAGTAGTATATTTGGACTAGAAGGCCAAGAGACCCAGTACTTC. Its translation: CASSIFGLEGQETQYF.

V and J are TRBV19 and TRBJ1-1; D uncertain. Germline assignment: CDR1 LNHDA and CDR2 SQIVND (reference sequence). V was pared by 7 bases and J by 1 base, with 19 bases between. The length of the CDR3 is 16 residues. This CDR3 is CASTSLVLSANTEAFF. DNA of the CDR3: TGTGCCAGTACCTCCCTCGTATTGAGCGCGAACACTGAAGCTTTCTTT.

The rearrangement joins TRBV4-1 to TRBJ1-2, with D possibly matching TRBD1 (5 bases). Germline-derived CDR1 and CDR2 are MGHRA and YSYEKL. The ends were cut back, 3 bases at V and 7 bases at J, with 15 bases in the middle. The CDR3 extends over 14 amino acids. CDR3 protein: CASSHGRATLGYTF. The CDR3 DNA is TGCGCCAGCAGCCATGGCAGGGCGACCCTTGGCTACACCTTC.

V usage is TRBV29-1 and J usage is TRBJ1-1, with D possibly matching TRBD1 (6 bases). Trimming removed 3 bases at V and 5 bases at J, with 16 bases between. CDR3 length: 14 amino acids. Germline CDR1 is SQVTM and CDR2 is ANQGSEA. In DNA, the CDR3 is TGCAGCGTTGAGTCTGGCGGGGGGCGAACTGAAGCTTTCTTT. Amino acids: CSVESGGGRTEAFF.

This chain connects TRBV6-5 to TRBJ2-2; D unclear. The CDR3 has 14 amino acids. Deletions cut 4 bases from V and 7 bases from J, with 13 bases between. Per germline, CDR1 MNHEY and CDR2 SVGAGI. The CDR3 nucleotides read TGTGCCAGCAGTTTAGGCAGGCATAGCGGGGAGCTGTTTTTT. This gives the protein CASSLGRHSGELFF.

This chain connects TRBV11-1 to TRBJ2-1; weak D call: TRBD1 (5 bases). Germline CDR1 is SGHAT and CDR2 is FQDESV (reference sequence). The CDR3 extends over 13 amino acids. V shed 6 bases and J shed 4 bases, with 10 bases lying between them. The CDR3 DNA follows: TGTGCCAGCAGTAAGGACATTTACAATGAGCAGTTCTTC. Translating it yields CASSKDIYNEQFF.

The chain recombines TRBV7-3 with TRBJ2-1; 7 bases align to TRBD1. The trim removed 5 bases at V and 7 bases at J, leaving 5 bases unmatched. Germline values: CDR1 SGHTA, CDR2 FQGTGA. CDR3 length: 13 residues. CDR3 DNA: TGTGCCAGCAGCCTCGGGACAGAGAATGAGCAGTTCTTC. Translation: CASSLGTENEQFF.

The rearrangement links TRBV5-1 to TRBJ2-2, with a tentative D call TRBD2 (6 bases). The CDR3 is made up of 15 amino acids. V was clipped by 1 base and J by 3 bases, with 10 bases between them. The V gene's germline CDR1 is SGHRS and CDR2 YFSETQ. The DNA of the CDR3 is TGCGCCAGCAGCTTGTCGTCGGGGGACACCGGGGAGCTGTTTTTT. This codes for CASSLSSGDTGELFF.

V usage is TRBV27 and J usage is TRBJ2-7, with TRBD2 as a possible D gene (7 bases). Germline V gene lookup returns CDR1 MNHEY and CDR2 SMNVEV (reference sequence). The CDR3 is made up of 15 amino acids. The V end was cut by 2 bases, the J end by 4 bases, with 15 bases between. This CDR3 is CASSLNWGGGYEQYF. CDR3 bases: TGTGCCAGCAGTTTAAATTGGGGGGGCGGTTACGAGCAGTACTTC.

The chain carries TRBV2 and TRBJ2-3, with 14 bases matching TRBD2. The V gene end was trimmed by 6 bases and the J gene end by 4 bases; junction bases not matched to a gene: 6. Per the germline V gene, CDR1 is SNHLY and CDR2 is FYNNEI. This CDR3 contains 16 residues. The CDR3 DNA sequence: TGTGCCAGCAGCCTTATGACTAGCGGGGGGGCAGATACGCAGTATTTT. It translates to CASSLMTSGGADTQYF.

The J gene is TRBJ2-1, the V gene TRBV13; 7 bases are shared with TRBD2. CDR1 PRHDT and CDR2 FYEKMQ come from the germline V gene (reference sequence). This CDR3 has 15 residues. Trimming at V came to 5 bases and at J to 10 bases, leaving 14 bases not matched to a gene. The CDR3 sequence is CASSPGRGSLGEQFF. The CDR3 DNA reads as TGTGCCAGCAGCCCAGGGCGGGGGAGCCTTGGAGAGCAGTTCTTC.

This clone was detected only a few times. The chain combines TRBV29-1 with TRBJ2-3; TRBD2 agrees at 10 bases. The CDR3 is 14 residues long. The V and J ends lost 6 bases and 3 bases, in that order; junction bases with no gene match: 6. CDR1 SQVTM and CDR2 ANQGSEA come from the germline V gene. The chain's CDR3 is CSVELAGLTDTQYF. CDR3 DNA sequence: TGCAGCGTCGAACTAGCGGGATTAACAGATACGCAGTATTTT.